These T cell receptor beta chains were read from a single sample in a study of type 1 and type 2 diabetes patients. TCRdb reanalysed the multiplex PCR reads using MiXCR and keeps one entry per CDR3 protein. The repertoire includes 270,000 or so distinct CDR3 sequences, approximately 45% of them detected once, and roughly an eighth sits in the top ten. The sequencing input was peripheral blood mononuclear cells (PBMCs). Receptor source: a young man with type 2 diabetes. Each CDR3 is given with its conserved first and last residue. Fields, in order: D gene, V gene, clone size, J gene, CDR3 protein, CDR3 DNA. D genes are given only for firm matches. Not all rows give a size; the values are once, few, many and, for expanded clones, a class.

D: .; V: TRBV7-6; size: .; J: TRBJ1-1; CDR3: CASSLVWAHTEAFF; DNA: TGTGCCAGCAGCTTGGTTTGGGCCCACACTGAAGCTTTCTTT
D: .; V: TRBV19; size: few; J: TRBJ1-2; CDR3: CASRRQDYYGYTF; DNA: TGTGCCAGTAGAAGGCAGGATTACTATGGCTACACCTTC
D: .; V: TRBV29-1; size: .; J: TRBJ1-2; CDR3: CSVVDPRATLYGYTF; DNA: TGCAGCGTTGTCGACCCCCGGGCGACCCTCTATGGCTACACCTTC
D: TRBD1; V: TRBV19; size: few; J: TRBJ2-1; CDR3: CASSMDRSSYNEQFF; DNA: TGTGCCAGTAGTATGGACAGGAGCTCCTACAATGAGCAGTTCTTC
D: .; V: TRBV15; size: .; J: TRBJ2-7; CDR3: CATSTTRAETHLAPYEQYF; DNA: TGTGCCACCAGCACAACGAGGGCTGAGACCCACCTTGCTCCCTACGAGCAGTACTTC
D: .; V: TRBV10-1; size: many; J: TRBJ2-2; CDR3: CASSGHYTGELFF; DNA: TGCGCCAGCAGTGGTCACTACACCGGGGAGCTGTTTTTT
D: .; V: TRBV7-2; size: .; J: TRBJ1-1; CDR3: CASSHRDGGDTEAFF; DNA: TGTGCCAGCAGCCACAGGGACGGCGGGGACACTGAAGCTTTCTTT
D: TRBD1; V: TRBV4-1; size: .; J: TRBJ1-2; CDR3: CASSQEDREDYGYTF; DNA: TGCGCCAGCAGCCAAGAGGACAGGGAAGACTATGGCTACACCTTC
D: .; V: TRBV19; size: .; J: TRBJ1-5; CDR3: CATQDASNQPQHF; DNA: TGTGCCACCCAGGACGCGAGCAATCAGCCCCAGCATTTT
D: TRBD1; V: TRBV2; size: few; J: TRBJ2-7; CDR3: CASLGTGDFYEQYF; DNA: TGTGCCAGCCTCGGGACAGGGGATTTCTACGAGCAGTACTTC
D: TRBD1; V: TRBV29-1; size: .; J: TRBJ1-1; CDR3: CSVRQGGTEAFF; DNA: TGCAGCGTCCGACAGGGGGGCACTGAAGCTTTCTTT
D: TRBD1; V: TRBV6-1; size: .; J: TRBJ2-7; CDR3: CASSYSGQTYEQYF; DNA: TGTGCCAGCAGTTACTCGGGACAGACCTACGAGCAGTACTTC
D: TRBD1; V: TRBV30; size: .; J: TRBJ1-2; CDR3: CAWREGQGPNYGYTF; DNA: TGTGCCTGGAGGGAAGGACAGGGGCCTAACTATGGCTACACCTTC
D: TRBD1; V: TRBV9; size: few; J: TRBJ1-4; CDR3: CASSGDRQVEKLFF; DNA: TGTGCCAGCAGCGGGGACAGGCAAGTTGAAAAACTGTTTTTT
D: .; V: TRBV5-1; size: .; J: TRBJ2-1; CDR3: CASRDDRRTYNEQFF; DNA: TGCGCCAGCAGGGACGACAGAAGAACTTACAATGAGCAGTTCTTC
D: TRBD1; V: TRBV28; size: few; J: TRBJ2-7; CDR3: CASRPSRDSSYEQYF; DNA: TGTGCCAGCAGGCCGTCAAGGGACAGTTCCTACGAGCAGTACTTC